This TCR beta chain was recovered during a study of blood T cell repertoires in COVID-19. Looking at the study overall: COVID-19 samples from acute and convalescent phases originated in the United States, Italy and Spain. T cells, B-cell-depleted T cells, or PBMCs provided the cDNA or gDNA that served as material.

Authors' processing steps: Reference gene primers were amplified, and this amplification served to estimate nucleated cell counts. Method: immunoSEQ multiplex PCR; TCRdb's copy keeps in-frame clones and lacks some. V, J and clone size are taken as reported in that table, and D and trimming were inferred from the DNA itself. The sample has approximately 150,000 clones; 79% are singletons. A Seattle source enrolled patients during active infection and followed them longitudinally. There are 15 residues in the CDR3. Per the germline V gene, CDR1 is LGHNA and CDR2 is YSLEER. V lost 3 bases to trimming and J lost 6 bases, with 17 bases between them. The count of this clone is one.

The sample was peripheral blood. The sequence came from a woman in her sixties or seventies with COVID-19, enrolled during active disease. J is TRBJ1-2 and V is TRBV4-3; D is possibly TRBD1 (6 bases). The CDR3 is CASSHSIRGYDGYTF. CDR3 coding DNA: TGCGCCAGCAGCCATAGCATTAGGGGGTATGATGGCTACACCTTC.